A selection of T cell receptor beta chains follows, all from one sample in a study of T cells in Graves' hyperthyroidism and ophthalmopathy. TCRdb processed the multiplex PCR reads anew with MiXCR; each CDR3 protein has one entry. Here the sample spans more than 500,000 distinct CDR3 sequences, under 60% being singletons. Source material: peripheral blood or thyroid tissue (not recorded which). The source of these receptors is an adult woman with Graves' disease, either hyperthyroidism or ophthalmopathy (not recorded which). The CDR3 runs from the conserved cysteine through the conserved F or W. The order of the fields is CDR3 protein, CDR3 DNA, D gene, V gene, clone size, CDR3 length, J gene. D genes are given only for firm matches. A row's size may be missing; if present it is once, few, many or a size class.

CSAPDWGPYEQYF TGCAGTGCTCCCGACTGGGGTCCCTACGAGCAGTACTTC . TRBV20-1 many 13 TRBJ2-7
CASSPYENTIYF TGTGCCAGCTCACCATACGAGAACACCATATATTTT . TRBV18 many 12 TRBJ1-3
CASSQQQGPTDTQYF TGCGCCAGCAGCCAACAACAGGGTCCGACAGATACGCAGTATTTT . TRBV4-1 . 15 TRBJ2-3
CASRYALQGDEKLFF TGTGCCAGCAGATATGCCCTACAGGGAGATGAAAAACTGTTTTTT . TRBV11-2 many 15 TRBJ1-4
CATSDRTGVGQPQHF TGTGCCACCAGTGACCGGACAGGGGTGGGGCAGCCCCAGCATTTT TRBD1 TRBV10-3 few 15 TRBJ1-5
CASRLWDGNYGYTF TGTGCCAGCAGACTCTGGGACGGAAACTATGGCTACACCTTC . TRBV7-2 few 14 TRBJ1-2
CASSGTGRGGYTF TGTGCCAGCAGTGGGACGGGGAGAGGAGGCTACACCTTC . TRBV25-1 . 13 TRBJ1-2
CASSLQEWTGELFF TGTGCCAGCAGCTTACAGGAGTGGACCGGGGAGCTGTTTTTT . TRBV7-6 many 14 TRBJ2-2
CSARDVRGLDEKLFF TGCAGTGCTAGAGATGTGCGGGGGTTGGATGAAAAACTGTTTTTT . TRBV20-1 . 15 TRBJ1-4
CASSFARGQPQHF TGTGCCAGCAGTTTTGCCCGGGGTCAGCCCCAGCATTTT . TRBV12-3/TRBV12-4 . 13 TRBJ1-5
CSVGTGGNTIYF TGCAGCGTGGGGACAGGGGGGAACACCATATATTTT TRBD1 TRBV29-1 . 12 TRBJ1-3
CASSYPLGWAEKETQYF TGTGCCAGCAGTTATCCGCTGGGGTGGGCCGAGAAAGAGACCCAGTACTTC . TRBV6-1 many 17 TRBJ2-5
CASSFEQGVNGYTF TGTGCCAGCAGTTTTGAGCAGGGGGTGAATGGCTACACCTTC TRBD1 TRBV7-6 few 14 TRBJ1-2
CASSLSTNTEAFF TGCGCCAGCAGCTTGTCCACGAACACTGAAGCTTTCTTT . TRBV5-1 many 13 TRBJ1-1
CASSGQGIYSPLHF TGTGCCAGCAGCGGACAGGGAATTTATTCACCCCTCCACTTT TRBD1 TRBV12-3/TRBV12-4 many 14 TRBJ1-6
CASSGSNTEAGANVLTF TGTGCCAGCAGCGGCTCCAACACTGAAGCTGGGGCCAACGTCCTGACTTTC . TRBV9 . 17 TRBJ2-6
CASSEGTSGKYEHF TGTGCCAGCAGTGAGGGGACTAGCGGGAAGTACGAGCATTTT . TRBV2 once 14 TRBJ1-5
CASSLNRNEAFF TGTGCCAGCAGTTTGAACAGAAACGAAGCTTTCTTT . TRBV12-3/TRBV12-4 . 12 TRBJ1-1
CATSSHGGGPQPQHF TGTGCCACCAGCAGCCACGGGGGCGGACCTCAGCCCCAGCATTTT . TRBV15 few 15 TRBJ1-5
CASSITADTQYF TGTGCCAGCAGTATTACAGCAGATACGCAGTATTTT . TRBV2 few 12 TRBJ2-3
CASSDWGLPNEKLFF TGTGCCAGCAGTGACTGGGGATTACCTAATGAAAAACTGTTTTTT . TRBV25-1 . 15 TRBJ1-4
CASSPIESVRRTEAFF TGTGCCAGCAGTCCGATCGAGTCGGTGCGGAGGACTGAAGCTTTCTTT . TRBV7-4 many 16 TRBJ1-1
CASSFRMRETQYF TGCGCCAGCAGCTTCAGGATGAGGGAGACCCAGTACTTC . TRBV5-1 many 13 TRBJ2-5
CAIRPRGDHNTEAFF TGTGCCATCAGGCCTCGGGGGGATCACAACACTGAAGCTTTCTTT . TRBV10-3 . 15 TRBJ1-1
CASAPGQGTEAFF TGCGCCAGTGCCCCGGGACAAGGTACTGAAGCTTTCTTT . TRBV10-1 . 13 TRBJ1-1
CASSRQYNQPQHF TGTGCCAGCAGCCGGCAGTACAATCAGCCCCAGCATTTT . TRBV7-9 . 13 TRBJ1-5
CASSSPHRGQRLSQPQHF TGCGCCAGCAGCTCACCCCACCGGGGACAGAGGCTAAGCCAGCCCCAGCATTTT TRBD1 TRBV4-1 few 18 TRBJ1-5
CASSLTGRTPNTEAFF TGCGCCAGCAGCTTAACAGGGCGAACCCCGAACACTGAAGCTTTCTTT . TRBV5-1 many 16 TRBJ1-1
CASSFLQGRGEQYF TGTGCCAGCAGCTTCCTACAGGGTAGAGGAGAGCAGTACTTC . TRBV7-9 . 14 TRBJ2-7
CATSPSGREETQYF TGTGCCACCAGCCCATCCGGGAGGGAAGAGACCCAGTACTTC TRBD2 TRBV15 few 14 TRBJ2-5
CSVDTGQATSYEQYF TGCAGCGTTGATACTGGGCAGGCCACCTCCTACGAGCAGTACTTC . TRBV29-1 many 15 TRBJ2-7
CASSLGRNVGYTF TGTGCCAGCAGCTTAGGCAGGAACGTTGGCTACACCTTC . TRBV5-4 . 13 TRBJ1-2
CASSTRGTPYSNQPQHF TGTGCCAGCTCCACCAGGGGGACACCATATAGCAATCAGCCCCAGCATTTT TRBD1 TRBV12-3/TRBV12-4 . 17 TRBJ1-5
CASSLSSLGRPGTVGNTIYF TGTGCCAGCAGCTTATCCTCCCTGGGTCGGCCGGGCACCGTTGGGAACACCATATATTTT . TRBV7-9 many 20 TRBJ1-3
CASSGPNRGGYTF TGTGCCAGTAGTGGACCAAACAGGGGTGGCTACACCTTC TRBD1 TRBV19 many 13 TRBJ1-2
CASSLTGGSGNTF TGTGCCAGCAGCTTAACAGGGGGCTCTGGAAACACCTTC TRBD1 TRBV7-3 . 13 TRBJ1-2
CASSHRDRAGELFF TGTGCCAGCAGCCACCGGGACAGGGCCGGGGAGCTGTTTTTT TRBD1 TRBV7-2 . 14 TRBJ2-2
CASSLVVSGKETQYF TGTGCCAGCAGCTTAGTGGTTAGCGGTAAAGAGACCCAGTACTTC . TRBV7-2 . 15 TRBJ2-5
CASSLGLWTQYF TGTGCCAGCAGCTTAGGTCTTTGGACCCAGTACTTC . TRBV7-2 . 12 TRBJ2-5
CASSLERGNEQYF TGTGCCAGCAGCTTAGAAAGGGGCAATGAGCAGTACTTC . TRBV7-8 . 13 TRBJ2-7
CASSQEQRQGSSNTF TGTGCCAGCAGCCAAGAGCAACGGCAGGGAAGTAGTAACACCTTC . TRBV3-1 many 15 TRBJ1-2
CASSVVPGGETQYF TGTGCCAGCAGCGTAGTCCCAGGGGGGGAGACCCAGTACTTC . TRBV9 many 14 TRBJ2-5